This TCR beta chain is drawn from a study of shared T cell receptors in the human thymus. Generated by immunoSEQ multiplex PCR, the TCRdb table keeps only in-frame clones and is missing some. Of some 700,000 clones detected, approximately 90% appear once; the ten largest clones hold 0.0095% to 0.013%. This clone was detected a few times. These data were also reused for a study on human thymus T cells. From that second work: Healthy Finnish infants undergoing corrective surgery for congenital heart defects were the donors. Corrective cardiac surgery supplied the resected thymus tissue. Thymic repertoires of unrelated individuals were reported in related research to overlap highly.

This clonotype was sampled from a boy under two years old with a congenital heart defect. The sample was thymocytes.

CDR3 in amino acids: CASSLSVSPTEAFF. DNA of the CDR3: TGTGCCAGCAGTTTAAGCGTAAGTCCCACTGAAGCTTTCTTT. The J gene is TRBJ1-1, the V gene TRBV27; D is uncertain. This CDR3 is 14 amino acids long. Between the trimmed V and J ends, which lost 2 bases and 4 bases, there was a span of 11 bases. The germline V gene encodes CDR1 MNHEY and CDR2 SMNVEV (reference sequence).